Listed here are 2 T cell receptor beta chains from one sample, sequenced in a study of blood T cells in healthy people across ages. A second PCR of about 6 to 12 cycles used a sample-barcoded 5' primer and a J-beta primer mix. TCRdb analysed the 5' RACE reads with MiXCR anew, one entry per CDR3 protein. The sample consists of about 930,000 distinct CDR3 sequences, roughly 28% of them appearing once. This same sample was also part of a study on T cells of mothers and their children.

Sequenced sample: blood. The source of these receptors is a woman between 40 and 55 years old in good health.

This clonotype appeared a few times. The chain joins TRBV5-1 to TRBJ1-1, with a weak D call TRBD1 (5 bases). This CDR3 spans 15 amino acids. The V end lost 0 bases, the J end lost 5 bases, and 14 bases lay between the germline ends. From germline, CDR1 is SGHRS and CDR2 YFSETQ. CDR3 residues: CASSLGRGQGTEAFF. In DNA, the CDR3 is TGCGCCAGCAGCTTGGGGAGGGGCCAAGGTACTGAAGCTTTCTTT.

On this clonotype: A read error may be the cause here, since a much bigger clone is one base away. V and J are TRBV7-2 and TRBJ2-5; D is unclear. Germline V lookup: CDR1 SGHTA, CDR2 FQGNSA. This CDR3 region has 16 residues. The V end was cut by 3 bases, the J end by 0 bases, with 14 bases between. The CDR3 bases are TGTGCCAGCAGCTTCAGATCGCAGGATCACCAAGAGACCCAGTACTTC. As protein: CASSFRSQDHQETQYF.